Below, one T cell receptor beta chain is given with its context. What it recognizes is unknown. Germline V gene sequence: CDR1 MGHRA, CDR2 YSYEKL. The CDR3 length is 17 residues. V was clipped by 1 base and J by 6 bases; unmatched bases: 7. This sample was taken from a study of cytomegalovirus exposure and HLA in healthy donors. Primers included in the PCR were 60 Vbeta and 13 Jbeta primers. Study processing details: Roughly 11 million of the about 80 million unique TCR beta chains counted in a later analysis were shared. Clones were sequenced by immunoSEQ multiplex PCR, and TCRdb holds only the in-frame ones, with some missing. Clone size and V and J calls were adopted from that table, with D and trimming inferred from the DNA. The sample shows over 45,000 clones, and more than 2% sits with its ten largest clones. General study points: Certain sequence variants were highly shared and formed a cluster, and this cluster was likely a sequencing artifact. It was confirmed in vitro that a few of the CMV-associated chains were specific for CMV antigens. Presence/absence analyses treated sequencing depth as roughly uniform across donors.

Sequencing used PBMCs. The V and J genes are TRBV4-1 and TRBJ2-3; 13 bases align to TRBD2. This sequence was found in a woman aged 40 to 55 in good health and CMV-seronegative. The DNA for the CDR3 is TGCGCCAGCAGCCAAGTCCATGGGACTAGCGGGACGGATACGCAGTATTTT. Protein: CASSQVHGTSGTDTQYF.